This T cell receptor beta chain was identified during a study of T cells in Graves' hyperthyroidism and ophthalmopathy. Broader study findings: Progression to ophthalmopathy was predicted a median of approximately 6.4 months early. Blood held most thyroid clonotypes expanded above 0.001 frequency.

Patients showing uncontrolled infection, other autoimmune disease, pregnancy or lactation were ineligible. Diagnoses rested on clinical symptoms, serum thyroxine and TRAb, thyroid ultrasound and orbital computed tomography. It was RNA transcripts that yielded the amplified TCR beta CDR3 regions. In the first-round RT-PCR of the TCR CDR3, the HTBI primer set was used. MiXCR, applied by TCRdb to the multiplex PCR reads, yields one record per CDR3 protein. This table holds fewer than 650,000 distinct CDR3 sequences, over 45% found once. Germline CDR1 and CDR2: SGDLS and YYNGEE. The CDR3 is made up of 13 amino acids. With V trimmed by 3 bases and J by 6 bases, 5 bases remained unmatched. In regard to this clonotype: As yet, its antigen is unknown.

The sequenced sample consisted of peripheral blood or thyroid tissue (not recorded which). This TCR was sampled from an adult woman with Graves' disease, either hyperthyroidism or ophthalmopathy (not recorded which). The gene calls are TRBV9 and TRBJ2-7, with 8 bases that match TRBD1. The CDR3 loop reads CASSGGQGSEQYF. In nucleotides, the CDR3 is TGTGCCAGCAGCGGCGGACAGGGCAGCGAGCAGTACTTC.